Below, 18 T cell receptor beta chains from the same sample are listed, as sequenced in a study of cytotoxic CD8 clonotypes in ibrutinib-treated CLL. Assay: immunoSEQ multiplex PCR; the TCRdb copy retains only in-frame clones and omits some. This table has about 140,000 clones, more than 85% appearing once. The starting material was PBMCs, obtained after 12 months of ibrutinib treatment. The receptors shown here come from a human donor with chronic lymphocytic leukemia.

The CDR3 DNA is TGTGCCAGCAGCCCCGAACAGGGGGCGAGGCAGCCCCAGCATTTT. Translating gives CASSPEQGARQPQHF. The gene calls are TRBV2 and TRBJ1-5; 9 bases agree with TRBD1. Germline CDR1 SNHLY, CDR2 FYNNEI. This CDR3 comprises 15 residues. Germline trimming cut 6 bases from V and 7 bases from J; bases unmatched to any gene: 10. Looking up the rest from reference TRBV2 and TRBJ1-5 gives the full variable domain: EPEVTQTPSHQVTQMGQEVILRCVPISNHLYFYWYRQILGQKVEFLVSFYNNEISEKSEIFDDQFSVERPDGSNFTLKIRSTKLEDSAMYFCASSPEQGARQPQHFGDGTRLSIL.

This clone was counted once. V usage is TRBV19 and J usage is TRBJ2-5; 10 bases are shared with TRBD2. Germline CDR1 LNHDA, CDR2 SQIVND (reference sequence). The CDR3 has 16 residues. The J segment lost 4 bases and the V segment lost 5 bases, leaving 10 bases of the junction unmatched. In DNA form, the CDR3 reads TGTGCCAGTAGTTTGAGCGGGAGGGCCCTCGGAGAGACCCAGTACTTC. It codes for CASSLSGRALGETQYF.

The chain joins TRBV28 to TRBJ1-2; TRBD1 matches 8 bases. Germline assignment: CDR1 MDHEN and CDR2 SYDVKM. V was clipped by 7 bases and J by 5 bases; unmatched bases: 6. The CDR3 is 13 amino acids. CDR3 in amino acids: CASKKDRAYGYTF. The CDR3 DNA reads as TGTGCCAGCAAAAAGGACAGGGCTTATGGCTACACCTTC.

This chain uses TRBV6-5 with TRBJ2-5, with a tentative D call TRBD2 (5 bases). The V and J ends lost 6 bases and 5 bases respectively, with 13 bases between them. CDR1 MNHEY and CDR2 SVGAGI come from the germline V gene. The CDR3 loop spans 13 amino acids. The CDR3 sequence: CASSPGPGETQYF. CDR3 nucleotide sequence: TGTGCCAGCAGCCCCGGCCCGGGGGAGACCCAGTACTTC.

The chain couples TRBV19 to TRBJ1-4; 7 bases match TRBD1. Germline values: CDR1 LNHDA, CDR2 SQIVND (reference sequence). The CDR3 is 15 amino acids. Unmatched junction bases numbered 9, after V lost 5 bases and J lost 6 bases. The chain's CDR3 is CASSRGTAGDEKLFF. CDR3 coding DNA: TGTGCCAGTAGTCGGGGGACAGCGGGTGATGAAAAACTGTTTTTT.

This clone was seen just once. This chain uses TRBV6-6 with TRBJ1-1; tentative D call: TRBD1 (5 bases). Per germline, CDR1 MNHNY and CDR2 SVGAGI (reference sequence). V lost 7 bases and J lost 0, with 12 bases in between. The CDR3 extends over 14 amino acids. Here the CDR3 reads CASIGTAMNTEAFF. CDR3 nucleotides: TGTGCCAGCATCGGGACTGCGATGAACACTGAAGCTTTCTTT.

This clone was observed a handful of times. This sequence joins TRBV18 and TRBJ2-7; D may be TRBD2 (6 bases). The CDR3 runs to 14 residues. Trimming took off 1 base at V and 1 base at J, with 8 bases between the two ends. Germline CDR1 and CDR2: KGHSH and LQKENI. The CDR3 DNA reads as TGTGCCAGCTCACCACTGGCGGGGTCCTACGAGCAGTACTTC. Its protein is CASSPLAGSYEQYF.

The chain is built from TRBV28 and TRBJ2-5, with D possibly TRBD2 on 6 matching bases. CDR1 is MDHEN and CDR2 is SYDVKM in the germline V gene. The CDR3 extends over 15 amino acids. Trimming removed 5 bases from V and 5 bases from J, with 18 bases in between. The CDR3 sequence: CASSPVPGLGETQYF. DNA of the CDR3: TGTGCCAGCAGTCCTGTACCGGGACTTGGGGAGACCCAGTACTTC.

DNA for the CDR3: TGCAGCGTTGAGGGCAAGGGTGGATCCTACGAGCAGTACTTC. Amino acid sequence: CSVEGKGGSYEQYF. The rearrangement joins TRBV29-1 to TRBJ2-7; no reliable D call. The V gene lost 3 bases and the J gene lost 1 base, with 13 bases spanning the gap. This CDR3 has 14 amino acids. Germline CDR1 is SQVTM and CDR2 is ANQGSEA.

The rearrangement joins TRBV18 to TRBJ2-3; 10 nucleotides match TRBD2. V dropped 3 bases and J dropped 2; count of bases not matched to a gene: 8. The CDR3 runs 17 residues. Germline-derived CDR1 and CDR2 are KGHSH and LQKENI. The CDR3 loop reads CASSPAGSGRDTDTQYF. The CDR3 DNA is TGTGCCAGCTCACCGGCTGGAAGCGGGAGGGACACAGATACGCAGTATTTT. Full variable domain (remainder filled in from reference TRBV18 and TRBJ2-3): NAGVMQNPRHLVRRRGQEARLRCSPMKGHSHVYWYRQLPEEGLKFMVYLQKENIIDESGMPKERFSAEFPKEGPSILRIQQVVRGDSAAYFCASSPAGSGRDTDTQYFGPGTRLTVL.

This clone has more than one count but fewer than ten. V is TRBV7-9 and J is TRBJ2-7, with 10 bases matching TRBD2. CDR1 is SEHNR, CDR2 FQNEAQ, per germline (reference sequence). Trimming at V came to 5 bases and at J to 3 bases, leaving 4 bases not matched to a gene. This CDR3 is built from 14 residues. The CDR3 bases are TGTGCCAGCAGCCTTAGCGGGAGGTTCTACGAGCAGTACTTC. Protein sequence: CASSLSGRFYEQYF.

V is TRBV7-2 and J is TRBJ2-7; no clear D. The V gene's germline CDR1 is SGHTA and CDR2 FQGNSA. The CDR3 runs 11 residues. The V and J ends lost 1 base and 3 bases respectively, with 1 base between them. As DNA, the CDR3 is TGTGCCAGCAGCTTAGACTACGAGCAGTACTTC. It translates to CASSLDYEQYF.

About this clone: This specimen includes other DNA sequences encoding the same CDR3. The chain has TRBV5-1 and TRBJ1-1; D gene uncertain. Trimming pared 0 bases from V and 4 bases from J, leaving 7 bases between. Germline CDR1 SGHRS, CDR2 YFSETQ. This CDR3 has 13 residues. The CDR3 protein is CASSLGESTEAFF. The DNA for the CDR3 is TGCGCCAGCAGCTTGGGGGAGAGCACTGAAGCTTTCTTT.

The V call is TRBV6-6, the J call TRBJ2-7; D is unclear. V gave up 2 bases and J gave up 2 bases, with 13 bases separating them. Germline V gene lookup returns CDR1 MNHNY and CDR2 SVGAGI (reference sequence). The CDR3 spans 15 residues. CDR3 region: CASSYEDAGPYEQYF. CDR3 DNA: TGTGCCAGCAGTTACGAGGACGCAGGTCCCTACGAGCAGTACTTC.

The gene calls are TRBV7-9 and TRBJ1-4; possibly TRBD1 for D (6 bases). Between the trimmed V and J ends, which lost 11 bases and 4 bases, there was a span of 14 bases. The CDR3 runs to 13 residues. Germline V gene lookup returns CDR1 SEHNR and CDR2 FQNEAQ (reference sequence). The CDR3 loop is CAGLGAVNEKLFF. CDR3 nucleotides: TGTGCCGGCCTGGGGGCTGTTAATGAAAAACTGTTTTTT.

About this clone itself: The junction departs from the called germline gene at one end, perhaps through a read error. This sequence joins TRBV9 and TRBJ1-1; D uncertain. Germline V gives CDR1 SGDLS, CDR2 YYNGEE. This CDR3 spans 8 amino acids. CDR3 bases: TGTGCCAGCAGCCCCAATGTTTTT. Its protein product is CASSPNVF.

This clone was seen just once. The genes are TRBV5-1 and TRBJ1-1; D unresolved. The CDR3 has 14 amino acids. Germline assignment: CDR1 SGHRS and CDR2 YFSETQ. Deletions cut 0 bases from V and 7 bases from J, with 13 bases between. CDR3 in amino acids: CASSLVIDGYEAFF. The CDR3 DNA follows: TGCGCCAGCAGCTTGGTTATAGACGGTTATGAAGCTTTCTTT.

On this clone itself: Germline is not matched at one junction end, which may reflect a read error. The chain joins TRBV29-1 to TRBJ1-2; tentatively, D is TRBD1 (6 bases). Germline lookup yields CDR1 SQVTM and CDR2 ANQGSEA. The CDR3 is 14 amino acids. CDR3 coding DNA: TGCAGCGTAGAAGGGGGTCCGCCCCCCTATGGCTACACCTTC. It translates to CSVEGGPPPYGYTF.